Listed here is a single T cell receptor (beta chain). What it recognizes is unknown. The V gene's germline CDR1 is MNHEY and CDR2 SMNVEV (reference sequence). The V end lost 11 bases, the J end lost 13 bases, and 21 bases lay between the germline ends. This CDR3 spans 13 amino acids. This entry belongs to a study of CD8+ T cells in alopecia areata. Overall study results and limits: Higher clonality was seen in lesional scalp than in normal scalp, especially in alopecia totalis/universalis.

Described treatment: oral pan-JAK inhibitor, 5-10 mg twice daily. cDNA serving as the sequencing template came from extracted, reverse transcribed RNA. Assay used: immunoSEQ multiplex PCR; TCRdb lists only in-frame clones, some missing. The data show fewer than 200,000 clones, less than 70% seen once. Material: CD4+ T cells sorted from blood, obtained at week 24, from a patient treated with tofacitinib. The TCR was taken from a human donor with alopecia areata. This chain uses TRBV27 with TRBJ1-6, with a weak D call TRBD1 (6 bases). This CDR3 is CASRGGGGAPLHF. The CDR3, as DNA: TGTGCCTCACGCGGGGGCGGGGGCGCGCCCCTCCACTTT.